This is a list of T cell receptor beta chains from one sample in a study of T cells after posttransplantation cyclophosphamide. The repertoire was sequenced with immunoSEQ multiplex PCR; TCRdb's copy has only in-frame clones and lacks some. The sample lists about 8,000 clones; almost 90% were seen once. The sample consisted of CD4+ T cells sorted from blood, taken 1404 days after allogeneic stem cell transplant with posttransplant cyclophosphamide. All receptors derive from a female patient in her 50s who received an allogeneic stem cell transplant from a related donor, was CMV-positive, and had no GVHD. The graft donor may have contributed some T cells. Each CDR3 is given with its conserved first and last residue. D genes are given only for firm matches. Where a row states a size, it is once, few, many or the class of an expanded clone; other rows omit it.

CDR3 protein: CASSPQGIYGYTF
CDR3 DNA: TGTGCCAGCAGCCCTCAGGGGATCTATGGCTACACCTTC
J gene: TRBJ1-2
V gene: TRBV25-1
clone size: .
D gene: .

CDR3 protein: CASSLVLLAGEEETQYF
CDR3 DNA: TGTGCCAGCAGTTTAGTGTTGCTAGCGGGAGAGGAGGAGACCCAGTACTTC
J gene: TRBJ2-5
V gene: TRBV28
clone size: .
D gene: TRBD2

CDR3 protein: CASSRDSIYEQYF
CDR3 DNA: TGTGCCAGCTCACGGGACAGTATCTACGAGCAGTACTTC
J gene: TRBJ2-7
V gene: TRBV18
clone size: .
D gene: TRBD1

CDR3 protein: CAISDLATLTDTQYF
CDR3 DNA: TGTGCCATCAGTGACCTAGCGACCTTAACGGATACGCAGTATTTT
J gene: TRBJ2-3
V gene: TRBV10-3
clone size: .
D gene: .

CDR3 protein: CASTTDSPPAYTF
CDR3 DNA: TGTGCCAGTACTACGGACAGTCCGCCGGCCTACACCTTC
J gene: TRBJ1-2
V gene: TRBV19
clone size: .
D gene: .

CDR3 protein: CASSLAGIAGEEQFF
CDR3 DNA: TGCGCCAGCAGCTTGGCCGGGATTGCGGGAGAAGAGCAGTTCTTC
J gene: TRBJ2-1
V gene: TRBV5-1
clone size: .
D gene: TRBD2

CDR3 protein: CATSRGQWGQSTDTQYF
CDR3 DNA: TGTGCCACCAGCAGAGGGCAGTGGGGACAAAGCACAGATACGCAGTATTTT
J gene: TRBJ2-3
V gene: TRBV15
clone size: .
D gene: .

CDR3 protein: CASSLAGGTDYGYTF
CDR3 DNA: TGTGCCAGCAGCTTAGCCGGGGGGACTGACTATGGCTACACCTTC
J gene: TRBJ1-2
V gene: TRBV7-9
clone size: .
D gene: .

CDR3 protein: CASSVAGRTDTQYF
CDR3 DNA: TGTGCCAGCAGTGTAGCGGGAAGGACAGATACGCAGTATTTT
J gene: TRBJ2-3
V gene: TRBV6-6
clone size: .
D gene: TRBD2

CDR3 protein: CASSPGQPRTDTQYF
CDR3 DNA: TGTGCCAGCAGCCCCGGACAGCCTCGCACAGATACGCAGTATTTT
J gene: TRBJ2-3
V gene: TRBV5-8
clone size: .
D gene: .

CDR3 protein: CASSLDSGVLGNEQFF
CDR3 DNA: TGTGCCAGCAGCTTAGATTCGGGAGTCCTCGGGAATGAGCAGTTCTTC
J gene: TRBJ2-1
V gene: TRBV11-2
clone size: .
D gene: .

CDR3 protein: CASSRMQLAGAGDTQYF
CDR3 DNA: TGTGCCAGCAGCCGCATGCAACTAGCGGGGGCGGGAGATACGCAGTATTTT
J gene: TRBJ2-3
V gene: TRBV7-2
clone size: .
D gene: TRBD2

CDR3 protein: CASSRTGTVEAFF
CDR3 DNA: TGTGCCAGCAGCCGAACCGGGACAGTCGAAGCTTTCTTT
J gene: TRBJ1-1
V gene: TRBV5-4
clone size: .
D gene: TRBD1

CDR3 protein: CASSEGSGPTDTQYF
CDR3 DNA: TGTGCCAGCAGTGAAGGTAGCGGGCCCACAGATACGCAGTATTTT
J gene: TRBJ2-3
V gene: TRBV25-1
clone size: .
D gene: TRBD2

CDR3 protein: CASSELTTISFTDTQYF
CDR3 DNA: TGCGCCAGCAGTGAGTTGACTACGATCAGTTTCACAGATACGCAGTATTTT
J gene: TRBJ2-3
V gene: TRBV10-1
clone size: .
D gene: .

CDR3 protein: CAIRNDRGPLTGELFF
CDR3 DNA: TGTGCCATCAGGAATGACAGGGGGCCCCTCACCGGGGAGCTGTTTTTT
J gene: TRBJ2-2
V gene: TRBV10-3
clone size: few
D gene: TRBD1

CDR3 protein: CASSLGSGRFEQYF
CDR3 DNA: TGTGCCAGCAGCTTGGGGTCCGGGAGGTTCGAGCAGTACTTC
J gene: TRBJ2-7
V gene: TRBV5-4
clone size: .
D gene: TRBD2

CDR3 protein: CATSRVFGDQPQHF
CDR3 DNA: TGTGCCACCAGCAGAGTATTCGGGGATCAGCCCCAGCATTTT
J gene: TRBJ1-5
V gene: TRBV15
clone size: .
D gene: .

CDR3 protein: CASSLGREGTEAFF
CDR3 DNA: TGTGCCAGCAGCTTAGGCAGGGAAGGCACTGAAGCTTTCTTT
J gene: TRBJ1-1
V gene: TRBV11-3
clone size: once
D gene: .

CDR3 protein: CASRTGLAGPSTDTQYF
CDR3 DNA: TGTGCCAGCAGGACAGGCCTAGCGGGACCGAGCACAGATACGCAGTATTTT
J gene: TRBJ2-3
V gene: TRBV2
clone size: .
D gene: TRBD2

CDR3 protein: CASSLSGLRSGANVLTF
CDR3 DNA: TGTGCCAGCAGCTTGTCCGGACTTCGGTCTGGGGCCAACGTCCTGACTTTC
J gene: TRBJ2-6
V gene: TRBV7-9
clone size: .
D gene: .

CDR3 protein: CASSLLAGGDEQYF
CDR3 DNA: TGTGCCAGTAGCTTACTAGCGGGAGGAGACGAGCAGTACTTC
J gene: TRBJ2-7
V gene: TRBV11-2
clone size: .
D gene: TRBD2

CDR3 protein: CASSPTAGNTEAFF
CDR3 DNA: TGTGCCAGCAGCCCAACCGCCGGGAACACTGAAGCTTTCTTT
J gene: TRBJ1-1
V gene: TRBV28
clone size: .
D gene: .